This TCR beta chain comes out of a study of T-cell reconstitution after alpha-beta-depleted transplantation in children. Whole-study findings and limits: Reportedly, roughly two months post-transplant, alpha-beta T cells arose from several hundred expanded graft clones. Certain patients had high TCRbeta diversity at day 60, and it came from recipient T cells and thymic progenitors that survived. Hyperexpanded clones declined; after one year, newly produced T cells mostly supplied diversity.

Using unique molecular identifiers, the investigators prepared the TCRbeta library. TCRdb passed the PCR reads through MiXCR, listing each CDR3 protein once. The sample carries more than 200,000 distinct CDR3 sequences, 25% recorded once. The CDR3 loop spans 14 amino acids. Germline CDR1 and CDR2: MDHEN and SYDVKM. V shed 7 bases, J shed 4 bases, and the junction held 9 bases outside the gene matches. In this sample, this clonotype turned up a few times. Its specificity is not known. The clonotype originates from a girl aged 2 to 9 with Fanconi anemia, due to receive a stem cell transplant. The genes are TRBV28 and TRBJ2-5, with 7 positions matching TRBD2. The material was PBMCs, obtained before TCRalphabeta/CD19-depleted stem cell transplant. The chain's CDR3 is CASTPKTSSETQYF. Here the CDR3 DNA reads TGTGCCAGCACCCCTAAGACTAGCTCAGAGACCCAGTACTTC.